This T cell receptor (beta chain) was profiled in a study of T-cell reconstitution after alpha-beta-depleted transplantation in children. V lost 4 bases, J lost 6 bases, and 10 bases lay in between. The CDR3 is made up of 13 amino acids. CDR1 SGHRS and CDR2 YFSETQ come from the germline V gene. This clonotype has just a few counts. Unique molecular identifiers were incorporated when the TCRbeta library was constructed. TCRdb itself ran the PCR reads through MiXCR, one entry per CDR3 protein. The table includes 440,000 or so distinct CDR3 sequences, roughly a tenth detected once. The input for sequencing was PBMCs from the stem cell graft donor, taken from the stem cell graft. This receptor was identified in a human donor who donated a stem cell graft to a child with acute myeloid leukemia. The chain has TRBV5-1 and TRBJ2-2, with D tentatively TRBD1 (6 bases). This CDR3 is CASSENRAGELFF. As DNA, the CDR3 is TGCGCCAGCAGCGAAAACAGGGCCGGGGAGCTGTTTTTT.